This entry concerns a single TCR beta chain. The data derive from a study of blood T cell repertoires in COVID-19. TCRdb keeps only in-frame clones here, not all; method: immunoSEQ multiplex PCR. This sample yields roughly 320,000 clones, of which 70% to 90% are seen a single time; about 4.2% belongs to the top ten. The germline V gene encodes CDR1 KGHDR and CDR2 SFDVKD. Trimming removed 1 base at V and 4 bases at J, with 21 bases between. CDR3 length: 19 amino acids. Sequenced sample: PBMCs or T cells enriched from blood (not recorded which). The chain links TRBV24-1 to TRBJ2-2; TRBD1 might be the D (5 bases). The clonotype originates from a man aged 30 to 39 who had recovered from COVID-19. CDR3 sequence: CATSDLGQGSRISTGELFF. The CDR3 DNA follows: TGTGCCACCAGTGATTTAGGCCAGGGTTCGCGTATAAGCACCGGGGAGCTGTTTTTT.